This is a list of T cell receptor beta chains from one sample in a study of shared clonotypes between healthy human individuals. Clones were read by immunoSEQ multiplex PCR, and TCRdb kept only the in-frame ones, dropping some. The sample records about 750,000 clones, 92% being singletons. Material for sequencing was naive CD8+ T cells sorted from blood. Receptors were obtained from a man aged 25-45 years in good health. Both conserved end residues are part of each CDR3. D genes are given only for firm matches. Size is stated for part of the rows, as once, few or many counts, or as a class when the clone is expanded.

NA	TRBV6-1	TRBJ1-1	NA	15	CASSETGYLLGEAFF	TGTGCCAGCAGTGAAACGGGGTACCTTCTCGGAGAAGCTTTCTTT
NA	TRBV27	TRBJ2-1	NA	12	CASSSLANEQFF	TGTGCCAGCAGTTCGCTCGCCAATGAGCAGTTCTTC
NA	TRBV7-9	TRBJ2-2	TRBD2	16	CASSSRLAGGPGELFF	TGTGCCAGCAGCTCCAGACTAGCGGGAGGACCCGGGGAGCTGTTTTTT
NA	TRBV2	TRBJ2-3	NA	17	CASSEGPVGSGTDTQYF	TGTGCCAGCAGTGAAGGTCCAGTCGGTAGCGGCACAGATACGCAGTATTTT
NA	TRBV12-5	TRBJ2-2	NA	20	CASEARRATNLNTNTGELFF	TGTGCTAGTGAGGCCAGGCGAGCGACAAACTTGAATACGAACACCGGGGAGCTGTTTTTT
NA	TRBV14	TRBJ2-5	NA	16	CASSPLGSGHLETQYF	TGTGCCAGCAGCCCCCTGGGGTCGGGGCATCTGGAGACCCAGTACTTC
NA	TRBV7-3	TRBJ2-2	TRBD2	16	CASSWDSGANTGELFF	TGTGCCAGCAGCTGGGATAGCGGGGCGAACACCGGGGAGCTGTTTTTT
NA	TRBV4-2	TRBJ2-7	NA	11	CASSLATEQYF	TGTGCCAGCAGCCTAGCTACCGAGCAGTACTTC
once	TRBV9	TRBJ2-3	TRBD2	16	CASRSGTGGLNDTQYF	TGTGCCAGCAGAAGCGGGACGGGAGGGCTTAATGATACGCAGTATTTT
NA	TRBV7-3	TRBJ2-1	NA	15	CASSLSLTPYNEQFF	TGTGCCAGCAGCTTATCTCTGACACCCTACAATGAGCAGTTCTTC
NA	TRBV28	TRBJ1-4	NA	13	CASSFAEDEKLFF	TGTGCCAGCAGTTTTGCGGAGGATGAAAAACTGTTTTTT
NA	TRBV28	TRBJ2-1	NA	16	CASSPSGEYPINEQFF	TGTGCCAGCAGTCCCTCGGGGGAGTACCCAATCAATGAGCAGTTCTTC
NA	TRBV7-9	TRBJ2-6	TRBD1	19	CASSSARDRGRSGANVLTF	TGTGCCAGCAGCTCCGCTCGGGACAGGGGGCGATCGGGGGCCAACGTCCTGACTTTC
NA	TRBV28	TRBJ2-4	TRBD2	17	CASTPGGDRLAKNIQYF	TGTGCCAGCACCCCTGGGGGGGATAGACTAGCCAAAAACATTCAGTACTTC
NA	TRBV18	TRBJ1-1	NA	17	CASSPSGIWSTGTEAFF	TGTGCCAGCTCACCATCGGGGATTTGGTCTACTGGGACTGAAGCTTTCTTT
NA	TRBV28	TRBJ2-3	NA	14	CASSLISNTDTQYF	TGTGCCAGCAGTCTCATATCGAACACAGATACGCAGTATTTT
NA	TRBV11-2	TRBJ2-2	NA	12	CASSLKIGELFF	TGTGCCAGCAGCTTAAAGATCGGGGAGCTGTTTTTT
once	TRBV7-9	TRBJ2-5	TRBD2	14	CALGTNGSGETQYF	TGTGCCTTGGGGACTAACGGGAGTGGGGAGACCCAGTACTTC
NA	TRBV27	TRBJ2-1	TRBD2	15	CASSFTGGTYNEQFF	TGTGCCAGCAGTTTTACGGGAGGAACCTACAATGAGCAGTTCTTC
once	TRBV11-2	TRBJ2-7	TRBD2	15	CASSLHSAGGYEQYF	TGTGCCAGCAGCTTACACTCCGCGGGAGGCTACGAGCAGTACTTC
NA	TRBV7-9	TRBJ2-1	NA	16	CASSLIDPVGDNEQFF	TGTGCCAGCAGCTTGATTGATCCCGTAGGCGACAATGAGCAGTTCTTC
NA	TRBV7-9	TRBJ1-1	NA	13	CASSLRENTEAFF	TGTGCCAGCAGCTTACGGGAGAACACTGAAGCTTTCTTT